The present T cell receptor beta chain was sequenced within a study of blood T cell repertoires in COVID-19. This CDR3 comprises 15 residues. Germline V gene lookup returns CDR1 LNHNV and CDR2 YYDKDF (reference sequence). Trimming left V 3 bases short and J 4 bases short, with 15 bases between. TCRdb's copy holds only in-frame clones and misses some; the assay was immunoSEQ multiplex PCR. The sample holds 100,000 to 120,000 clones, around 74% seen once. V gene TRBV15 combines with J gene TRBJ2-5, with TRBD2 as a possible D gene (5 bases). This receptor was taken from a woman aged 55-70 years with acute or convalescent COVID-19. The sample consisted of peripheral blood. The CDR3 coding sequence is TGTGCCACCAGCAGGGAGGACGGTGGGAGAGAGACCCAGTACTTC. Protein: CATSREDGGRETQYF.